This T cell receptor (beta chain) comes out of a study of T cell responses to AZD1222 COVID-19 vaccine. Overall study context: Second-dose groups at about 4 or about 12 weeks were pooled.

Study conclusions and caveats: The donor cohort was predominantly white British with a female majority, and clonal diversity may have been underestimated. Seropositivity was recorded at baseline in only a handful of AZD1222 recipients. Repertoires were obtained solely post-peak T cell response.

On this clone itself: Its antigen is currently unknown.

Clones were read by immunoSEQ multiplex PCR, and TCRdb kept only the in-frame ones, dropping some. The table lists about 120,000 clones, around 92% of them singletons. The CDR3 is made up of 15 amino acids. V dropped 5 bases and J dropped 1 base, with 14 bases sitting between them. CDR1 and CDR2 from the germline V gene are LNHDA and SQIVND (reference sequence). The V and J genes are TRBV19 and TRBJ1-1; D might be TRBD1 (6 bases). This material consisted of peripheral blood, taken on day 0 of AZD1222 vaccination. The origin of this receptor is an adult in good health. CDR3 nucleotides: TGTGCCAGTAGTGCATCACAGGGCGCGAACACTGAAGCTTTCTTT. It is translated as CASSASQGANTEAFF.